What follows is one TCR beta chain and its context. The specificity of this receptor is unknown. Within one base of it there is no much larger clone, and no base qualities were kept. The cohort comprised several hundred healthy bone marrow donors. All cohort members were sampled while nominally healthy, although unrecorded immune exposures were likely present. The donor tested CMV seronegative, placing the donor among the 352 seronegative members of the cohort. A peripheral blood sample was provided by each donor, and peripheral blood mononuclear cells were used for TCR beta sequencing. Genomic DNA extraction from the blood cell samples was performed with the Qiagen DNeasy Blood Extraction Kit. The germline V and J ends show losses of 8 bases and 7 bases respectively, and no gene match explains 10 bases of the junction. CDR1 and CDR2, looked up from the germline V gene (reference sequence), are MNHEY and SMNVEV. Counted from cysteine to phenylalanine, this CDR3 has 13 amino acids. Only the CDR3 portion is preserved as DNA: 39 bases, with reading frame beginning at the first base.

The data belong to a study of cytomegalovirus exposure and HLA in healthy donors listed by TCRdb under 2017. About the study as a whole: According to an earlier analysis of around 600 of the donors, roughly 180 million T cells yielded 117 million unique TCR beta sequences and less than 300 Gb of sequence data. Typing coverage varied by locus: roughly 620-640 donors for A, B, C, DRB1 and DQB1; roughly 560 for DQA1; more than 600 for DPA1; approximately 490 for DPB1. Rather than using new phenotypic data, the later analysis identified candidate immune exposures from TCR beta sequences and from how often those sequences occurred across donors. Approximately 300 gigabases of sequencing data and approximately 85 million unique TCR sequences were included in an early release covering roughly 700 HLA-typed donors. In a later genetic analysis, genome-wide SNP genotypes for about three fifths of the roughly 670 donors were used, and that subset was treated as a discovery cohort. To predict cytomegalovirus infection status, the study brought together high-throughput TCR immunosequencing, statistical association of individual TCRs with disease status, and machine learning. Among almost 400 genotyped donors of the cohort, an average of around 240,000 unique TCR beta nucleotide sequences were sequenced per donor, roughly a sixth of them non-productive. Both class I and class II loci were covered by HLA typing, at four-digit resolution. An earlier analysis of a few hundred of the donors applied high-throughput TCR beta sequencing to assess whether each TCR beta V gene segment acted as functional or pseudogenic. A later analysis re-analyzed previously published TCR beta repertoires from several hundred donors and added high-resolution HLA genotyping to study TCR occurrence patterns. Using immunosequencing, the study profiled T cell repertoires from 666 subjects and related those repertoires to cytomegalovirus serostatus. Every discovery cohort repertoire had been produced on one sequencing platform. Roughly 5 DR-DQ haplotypes were handled as single units for association and clustering, since linkage in the cohort was strong. In addition to the first cohort of roughly 670 subjects, a separate validation cohort of 120 different subjects was used. Donor age, sex, ethnicity and CMV serostatus were compiled together with the repertoire data. The study was designed to test whether signatures of past pathogen exposure could be identified by cataloging public T cell receptors. Of the roughly 430 genotyped donors, approximately 82% fell in the genetic ancestry cluster associated with self-reported Caucasian donors.

The study at large found these results: Linkage disequilibrium might explain the correlated functional status among segregating V segments, but an unknown experimental factor could not be excluded. Strong co-occurrence of HLA alleles, especially DR and DQ, made assigning TCR associations to individual alleles difficult. The earlier analysis of some 540 of the donors excluded 15 to 20 rarely observed V segments, including chromosome 9 orphons, because counts were too low. Only TCR beta chains were sequenced in this cohort, and the absence of alpha or paired-chain data limited detectable features. The classifier was reported to diagnose cytomegalovirus status with high specificity and sensitivity in both the original and validation cohorts. The study gave a list of 150 to 200 TCR beta chains associated with cytomegalovirus. According to a later genetic analysis, donors in an Asian-associated ancestry cluster had fewer N-insertions in productive TCRs than the approximately 650-donor mean. Some IMGT-functional V segments, including TRBV6-2 and TRBV6-3, could not be distinguished by the 87-base-pair reads and were therefore excluded. According to the authors, the approach could potentially be generalized to other disease states and immunological phenotypes. CMV serostatus was the only immune exposure information available for the cohort. In a later analysis, HLA-associated TCR beta chains showed more clonal expansion and lower generation probabilities than non-associated chains that were equally common. A later analysis found that most CMV-associated TCR beta chains appeared HLA-restricted, with HLA associations seemingly driven largely by CMV exposure. At a false discovery rate of 0.05, a later analysis linked some 18,000 TCR beta sequences to specific HLA alleles. A group of highly shared sequence variants was considered likely to be a technical artifact of the sequencing pipeline. V-gene and J-gene trimming of TCR beta chains was associated with a missense DCLRE1C variant in a later genetic analysis, and the association was replicated in an independent cohort. A later analysis found that TCR association rates varied across HLA loci, with DRB1 alleles showing the most associated TCRs and HLA-C alleles the fewest. Because HLA typing was unavailable for some donors at each locus, only the typed subset was used in association tests. A further reported finding was that TCR beta sequences accurately predicted the HLA-A and HLA-B alleles for most subjects in the first cohort. In an earlier analysis of some 540 of the donors, most TCR beta V segments appeared in productive rearrangements about 87% or about 30% of the time, broadly matching IMGT annotations. Roughly uniform sequencing depth across donors was assumed in presence/absence analyses, although this assumption may not hold. Several of the top co-occurrence clusters appeared to be linked to parvovirus B19, influenza, CMV and Epstein-Barr virus, according to a later analysis. Across donors, most TCR sequences were observed very rarely, whereas some public TCRs were present in many individuals. Three of the identified cytomegalovirus-associated TCR beta chains were confirmed in vitro to be specific for cytomegalovirus antigens.

Libraries were prepared through the immunoSEQ multiplex PCR assay. The multiplex PCR relied on a mix of 60 forward primers for TCR Vbeta segments and 13 reverse primers for TCR Jbeta segments. A multiplex PCR assay on genomic DNA amplified the CDR3 region of rearranged TCR beta genes. The Illumina HiSeq System was used to sequence the amplified TCR beta libraries as 87-base-pair reads. From the authors' description of their analysis: A later analysis counted tens of millions of unique TCR beta chains across the 690 or so repertoires, and around 9.9 million of these chains were shared by at least two donors. To remove PCR and sequencing errors, raw reads were error-corrected and collapsed into unique sequences using a nearest-neighbor algorithm that merged closely related sequences. To assign V, D and J gene segments, CDR3 sequences were aligned to IMGT reference sequences. For a sequence to be retained, a match of at least six nucleotides to both a V gene segment and a J gene segment was required. Rearrangements were classified as productive when the CDR3 lacked stop codons and remained in frame with V and J, and all other rearrangements were classified as non-productive. Following IMGT convention, CDR3 was defined as the stretch from the second conserved V-encoded cysteine to the conserved J-encoded phenylalanine. Sequences without an unambiguous match to a single V gene segment were excluded from the earlier analysis of about 600 of the donors. An earlier analysis of fewer than 750 of the donors called V segments functional above 56.7% productive rearrangements and segregating when the between-donor standard deviation exceeded 5%. A statistical classification framework was built for diagnosing cytomegalovirus status from the catalog of TCR beta chain sequences. In a later analysis, V and J genes were assigned by comparing TCR nucleotide sequences against IMGT/GENE-DB human TR gene sequences. A later analysis assigned CDR3 sequences and most-parsimonious VDJ recombination scenarios with the TCRdist pipeline. In a later analysis, each TCR beta chain was defined by its CDR3 amino acid sequence together with its V-gene family, and reads without a unique V-gene family were excluded. As a way to deal with suspected cross-contamination and a sequencing artifact, a later analysis dropped 640 or so nucleotide sequences that were highly shared and had low generation probability. In a later analysis, a clonal expansion index was calculated for each public chain from normalized within-repertoire ranks of inferred template counts. In a later analysis, generation probabilities were computed using a VDJ recombination model fitted to out-of-frame rearrangements, and the results were checked against IGoR. Hypergeometric tests were used in a later analysis to score TCR-TCR, TCR-HLA and TCR-CMV co-occurrence, with a repertoire-size bias correction applied to the TCR pairs. To estimate false discovery rates, a later analysis permuted the HLA or CMV assignments 20 times. In a later analysis, co-occurring TCRs were grouped using DBSCAN, with TCRdist sequence similarity added in when clustering inside HLA-allele-positive subsets. Repertoires with fewer than 30,000 or more than 120,000 public chains were left out of co-occurrence clustering, as were about 5 repertoires with anomalous nucleotide sharing. This immuneACCESS table, as held by TCRdb, lists in-frame sequences with V and J called but not all clones. Of the missing ones, under half trace to an unresolved V gene in checked studies; the others have no known cause. V, J and clone size are those of that table, while D and trimming were read from the DNA. The sample contains over 100,000 clones, approximately 61% of them found a single time. The leading ten clones occupy 2% to 2.5% of the sample.

Recombination connected TRBV27 to TRBJ1-2, and 7 junctional nucleotides match TRBD1. The sample consisted of PBMCs. The source of this sequence is a middle-aged woman in good health and CMV-seronegative. The encoded CDR3 is CASSRQGTAGYTF. The DNA sequence is given as TGTGCCAGCTCTCGACAGGGAACTGCTGGCTACACCTTC.